This passage covers 26 T cell receptor beta chains from one sample sequenced in a study of tumor-infiltrating lymphocytes in primary liver carcinoma. Starting material for RNA and DNA co-extraction consisted of roughly 18-34 mg of unsorted bulk tissue. Production of TCR beta cDNA used around 500 ng total RNA together with a constant-region primer. Libraries for TCR beta were built through three nested multiplex PCR rounds, which together made up a slightly modified ARM-PCR procedure. Rounds one and two of PCR, each of approximately 11 cycles, were primed with TRBV1-TRBV30 forward primers and a C-beta reverse primer. One entry per CDR3 protein, called by TCRdb with MiXCR from the multiplex PCR reads. The repertoire holds approximately 110,000 distinct CDR3 sequences, with around 64% as singletons. The sequenced sample consisted of liver tumor tissue from sampling region 3. Subset meaning: tumor region T3, left-lateral pole. The receptors come from a woman in her sixties or seventies with primary liver carcinoma and hepatitis B virus infection.

This clonotype has a count of ten or more. The chain uses TRBV6-5 and TRBJ1-1, with D unresolved. The CDR3 extends over 14 amino acids. Trimming took off 6 bases at V and 3 bases at J, with 14 bases between the two ends. Per the germline V gene, CDR1 is MNHEY and CDR2 is SVGAGI. CDR3: CASRKLDDYTEAFF. CDR3 nucleotides: TGTGCCAGCAGAAAACTGGACGATTACACTGAAGCTTTCTTT.

For this clonotype: One junction end disagrees with the germline gene, perhaps due to a read error. V and J are TRBV11-2 and TRBJ2-5; D ambiguous. This CDR3 spans 13 amino acids. The germline V gene has CDR1 SGHAT and CDR2 FQNNGV. The CDR3 is CASSFGAQGTQYF. CDR3 coding DNA: TGTGCCAGCAGCTTCGGAGCGCAAGGGACCCAGTACTTC.

This clonotype was seen many times. CDR3 bases: TGTGCCAGCAGTCCCCCAACGAACAATGAGCAGTTCTTC. It specifies CASSPPTNNEQFF. The chain is built from TRBV12-3 or TRBV12-4 and TRBJ2-1; unclear D gene. The CDR3 is 13 residues long. The V end lost 5 bases, the J end lost 5 bases, and 10 bases lay between the germline ends.

Note on this clonotype: The missing conserved phenylalanine or tryptophan at the end of this CDR3 makes a read error likely. The chain has TRBV5-1 and TRBJ2-1, with a possible D match to TRBD2 (5 bases). Germline CDR1 and CDR2: SGHRS and YFSETQ. CDR3 length equals 18 residues. CDR3 nucleotides: TGCGCCAGCAACTTGATGGCGGGTCTCACGGTCTCCTACAATGAGCAGTTCTCC. Translated, it gives CASNLMAGLTVSYNEQFS.

This clonotype was counted a few times. The rearrangement joins TRBV23-1 to TRBJ2-2, with D hard to call. TRBV23-1 is annotated as an ORF whose role is uncertain. The CDR3 is made up of 15 amino acids. V dropped 4 bases and J dropped 8 bases, with 17 bases sitting between them. CDR3 in DNA: TGCGCCAGCAGTCGCCAGGACCGTGCGTGGGGGGAGCTGTTTTTT. Translated: CASSRQDRAWGELFF.

This clonotype is a singleton in its sample. Germline is not matched at one junction end, which may reflect a read error. V gene TRBV6-1 combines with J gene TRBJ2-7; TRBD2 matches at 10 bases. The CDR3 totals 15 residues. In germline, CDR1 is MNHNS, CDR2 SASEGT. CDR3: CASSESSGSSHEHYF. The CDR3 DNA sequence: TGTGCCAGCAGTGAATCTAGCGGGAGCTCCCACGAGCATTACTTC.

Remarks on this clonotype: The conserved phenylalanine or tryptophan is not found at the CDR3 terminus, so this likely reflects a read error. J is TRBJ2-7 and V is TRBV29-1; D gene unclear. V shed 4 bases and J shed 6 bases, with 13 bases lying between them. This CDR3 comprises 12 residues. Germline values: CDR1 SQVTM, CDR2 ANQGSEA. CDR3 residues: CSVGSLGSEQYL. CDR3 nucleotides: TGCAGCGTTGGGAGTCTGGGCTCCGAGCAGTACTTA.

This clonotype came up many times. The J gene is TRBJ2-7, the V gene TRBV28; no definite D call. The CDR3 consists of 11 residues. Trimming removed 4 bases from V and 4 bases from J, with 5 bases in between. The germline V gene has CDR1 MDHEN and CDR2 SYDVKM. The CDR3 region has the DNA TGTGCCAGCAGTTCAGGATACGAGCAGTACTTC. This gives the protein CASSSGYEQYF.

As to this clonotype: Its ends do not fully match the called genes, so a read error is possible. CDR3 DNA sequence: TGTGCCAACAGCCAAGGGACAGGGGCCTCCTCCTACGAGCTGTACTTC. Protein: CANSQGTGASSYELYF. The rearrangement joins TRBV4-2 to TRBJ2-7; the match to TRBD1 covers 10 bases. The germline V gene encodes CDR1 LGHNA and CDR2 YNFKEQ. This CDR3 comprises 16 residues.

About this clonotype itself: A much more abundant neighbour one base away suggests this may be a read error. CDR3 bases: TGTGCCTGGAGGTTCACAGGGGCTTCTTCACCCCTCCACTTT. Protein: CAWRFTGASSPLHF. The chain couples TRBV30 to TRBJ1-6; TRBD1 agrees at 7 bases. Germline CDR1 GTSNPN, CDR2 SVGIG (reference sequence). There are 14 residues in the CDR3. Trimming removed 3 bases from V and 9 bases from J; junction bases left unmatched: 8.

A word on this clonotype: At one end, the junction sequence differs from germline, possibly due to a read error. The gene calls are TRBV11-3 and TRBJ2-1, with unresolved D. This CDR3 has 15 amino acids. CDR1 and CDR2 (germline): SGHNT, YENEEA. CDR3: CASGLGPGQPLEQFF. CDR3 DNA sequence: TGTGCCAGCGGCTTGGGCCCCGGGCAGCCCCTTGAGCAGTTCTTC. Variable domain in full (rest from reference TRBV11-3 and TRBJ2-1): EAGVVQSPRYKIIEKKQPVAFWCNPISGHNTLYWYLQNLGQGPELLIRYENEEAVDDSQLPKDRFSAERLKGVDSTLKIQPAELGDSAVYLCASGLGPGQPLEQFFGPGTRLTVL.

As regards this clonotype: A single base separates this from a much larger clone, so it may be a read error. The rearrangement links TRBV14 to TRBJ1-3, with D uncertain. V was cut by 3 bases and J by 4 bases, with 4 bases left in between. The germline V gene encodes CDR1 SGHDN and CDR2 FVKESK. This CDR3 is 12 amino acids long. The chain's CDR3 is CASSHGGNTIYF. The CDR3 bases are TGTGCCAGCAGCCATGGAGGAAACACCATATATTTT.

Note on this clonotype: This clone may be a read error of a much larger clone one base away. The chain has TRBV12-3 or TRBV12-4 and TRBJ1-5; 8 bases line up with TRBD1. This CDR3 is 17 amino acids long. This chain's CDR3 is CASSPRTGLGSNQSQHF. Written as DNA, the CDR3 is TGTGCCAGCAGTCCCAGGACAGGGTTGGGCAGCAATCAGTCCCAGCATTTT.

This clonotype has just one count. A much larger clonotype is one base distant, so this may be a read error. The CDR3 here is CDSSEGRRLAKNIQYF. The CDR3 bases are TGCGACAGCAGTGAGGGGCGACGTCTAGCCAAAAACATTCAGTACTTC. The chain joins TRBV10-2 to TRBJ2-4; D tentatively reads TRBD1 or TRBD2 (5 bases each). The CDR3 sequence is 16 residues long. Germline CDR1 and CDR2: WSHSY and SAAADI.

Regarding this clonotype: A single base separates this from a much larger clone, so it may be a read error. The chain joins TRBV14 to TRBJ2-1; D tentatively fits TRBD1 or TRBD2 (7 bases each). Germline CDR1 and CDR2: SGHDN and FVKESK. The CDR3 covers 17 residues. The CDR3 protein is CASSSRVGQGDYNEQSF. The CDR3 nucleotides are TGTGCCAGCAGCTCACGAGTAGGGCAGGGGGACTACAATGAGCAGTCCTTC.

A note on this clonotype: This likely comes from a read error, as the CDR3 has no conserved phenylalanine or tryptophan at its end. The V and J genes are TRBV29-1 and TRBJ2-5; D is unclear. The CDR3 is 11 amino acids. Germline V lookup: CDR1 SQVTM, CDR2 ANQGSEA. CDR3 DNA: TGCAGCGTTTACGGGCTTGAGAGCCAGTACGTC. Amino acids: CSVYGLESQYV.

As to this clonotype: A junction end diverges from the germline sequence, so it may reflect a read error. The chain links TRBV6-6 to TRBJ2-1; 7 bases map to TRBD1. The CDR3 sequence is 17 residues long. Germline V gene lookup returns CDR1 MNHNY and CDR2 SVGAGI (reference sequence). In nucleotides, the CDR3 is TGTGTCAGCAGTTATACGGTAGGGGGCTCGCCCTACAATGAGCAGTTCTTC. This encodes CVSSYTVGGSPYNEQFF.

Remarks on this clonotype: Its ends do not fully match the called genes, so a read error is possible. The chain has TRBV12-3 or TRBV12-4 and TRBJ2-7; unclear D gene. The CDR3 totals 14 residues. CDR3 in DNA: TGTACCAGCAGTTTTGGCCACCACTCCTACGAGCAGTACTTC. It codes for CTSSFGHHSYEQYF.

About this clonotype: An end of the junction does not agree with germline; a read error may underlie this. The V and J genes are TRBV5-4 and TRBJ2-5; 11 bases are shared with TRBD2. Germline assignment: CDR1 SGHNT and CDR2 YYREEE (reference sequence). There are 15 residues in the CDR3. The CDR3 DNA reads TGTGTCAGCAGTTACAGACTAGCGGGGCAAGAGACCCAGTACTTC. It translates to CVSSYRLAGQETQYF.

In regard to this clonotype: A junction boundary mismatches the germline segment, possibly from a read error. The genes are TRBV11-2 and TRBJ2-3; TRBD2 might be the D (6 bases). Per germline, CDR1 SGHAT and CDR2 FQNNGV. The CDR3 totals 16 residues. The CDR3 loop reads CPSKLFPTGEADTQYF. The CDR3 coding sequence is TGTCCCAGCAAGTTGTTCCCAACGGGGGAGGCAGATACGCAGTATTTT.

This clonotype was observed at least ten times. The V gene is TRBV6-5, the J gene TRBJ1-1; TRBD1 matches at 11 bases. J gave up 5 bases and V 4 bases, and 9 bases lay outside the gene matches. The CDR3 spans 16 residues. The germline gives CDR1 MNHEY, CDR2 SVGAGI. The CDR3 coding sequence is TGTGCCAGCAGTTTGGGACAGGGGGTTGGAGTGACTGAAGCTTTCTTT. This sequence encodes CASSLGQGVGVTEAFF.

Comment on this clonotype: The junction shows a germline mismatch at one end, possibly a read error. V usage is TRBV11-2 and J usage is TRBJ2-2; D is possibly TRBD1 (5 bases). CDR3 size: 14 residues. Germline lookup yields CDR1 SGHAT and CDR2 FQNNGV. The CDR3 DNA follows: TGTGCCACCAGATTAAACCAGGGAACCGGGCAGCTGTTTTTT. This translates into CATRLNQGTGQLFF.

This clonotype was recorded a few times. At one of its ends the junction is not consistent with the germline gene, which may arise from a read error. In nucleotides, the CDR3 is TGTGTCAGCATGGGGACAGGGGGCGCGCAGCCCCAGCATTTT. Translated, it gives CVSMGTGGAQPQHF. The V call is TRBV6-1, the J call TRBJ1-5, with 12 bases that match TRBD1. Germline V gene sequence: CDR1 MNHNS, CDR2 SASEGT. This CDR3 region has 14 residues.

Points on this clonotype: One end of the junction does not line up with germline, which may come from a read error. The genes are TRBV29-1 and TRBJ2-5, with TRBD2 identical over 8 bases. The CDR3 totals 13 residues. Germline values: CDR1 SQVTM, CDR2 ANQGSEA. CDR3 in DNA: TGCAGCACCACGGTGGGAGCGGGGGAGATCCAGTACTTC. Translation gives CSTTVGAGEIQYF.

As DNA, the CDR3 is TGCAGCGTTGAAGGTCACGGAGGGTGGGACAATGAGCAGTTCTTC. Protein sequence: CSVEGHGGWDNEQFF. The chain links TRBV29-1 to TRBJ2-1, with D perhaps TRBD2 (6 bases). V lost 1 base and J 5 bases, leaving 15 bases between the germline ends. The CDR3 loop spans 15 amino acids. The germline gives CDR1 SQVTM, CDR2 ANQGSEA.

A word on this clonotype: It may be a read error: a sequence one base away is much more abundant. The chain joins TRBV12-3 or TRBV12-4 to TRBJ2-1; 8 nucleotides match TRBD2. The CDR3 extends over 13 amino acids. The CDR3 is CTSSLDEGSGRFF. CDR3 bases: TGTACCAGCAGCCTCGATGAAGGGAGCGGGAGGTTCTTC.